This entry describes one TCR beta chain. The clone's antigen remains unknown. The sample originates from a study of T cells expressing NK-cell markers (dated by TCRdb to between 2020 and 2021). About the study as a whole: TCR beta-chain repertoires were profiled in sorted CD3+CD56+NKG2C+, CD3+CD56+NKG2C- and CD3+CD56-NKG2C+ T-cell subsets from eight donors. The libraries were sequenced on Illumina HiSeq 2000/2500, MiSeq or NextSeq, producing 2 x 150 bp reads. Among the eight sequenced donors, only one was HCMV-seronegative, while the other seven were HCMV-seropositive. All eight donors whose samples were sequenced were randomly selected healthy volunteers, three of them men and five women. Study-wide findings and limitations: It remained unclear whether the expanded NKG2C-expressing T cell clones were specific for HCMV antigens. In roughly 6 donors, the dominant CD3+CD56+NKG2C+ clonotypes ranked among the top 10 CD8+ clonotypes, making up about 1.0-7.5% of CD8+ T cells. Those dominant clonotypes were again the most abundant among CD3+CD56-NKG2C+ cells in a few donors, at about 25-65%.

A commercial ELISA kit detecting HCMV-specific IgG in serum was used to determine HCMV serostatus. Peripheral blood mononuclear cells were isolated from blood by Ficoll density gradient centrifugation. The germline V gene specifies SGHTA as CDR1 and FQGTGA as CDR2. The CDR3 has 15 amino acids, counting the end cysteine and phenylalanine. The entry carries no DNA sequence. TCRdb records Illumina HiSeq 2000 as the sequencer. The TCR beta cDNA libraries were made using 5'RACE template switching, a step that added both a universal primer site and unique molecular identifiers. cDNA synthesis was primed from the TCR beta constant segment and was followed by two successive PCR amplification steps. On the study's bioinformatics: MIGEC was used to demultiplex reads and group the reads by UMI, and MiTCR was used to assemble and quantify clonotypes. To exclude erroneous sequences, any TCR cDNA sequence not supported by at least two reads was discarded. Downstream repertoire analysis used the tcR package, and clonotypes were matched across fractions by CDR3 nucleotide sequence plus V segment. VDJmatch was used to annotate antigen specificity against VDJdb, with one amino acid substitution in CDR3 allowed. The reads went through TCRdb reprocessing, and each CDR3 protein sequence gets one entry with no DNA. For this entry, the V and J calls and clone size follow TCRdb and not the study's own pipeline. The sample's table covers some 110,000 distinct CDR3 sequences. The top ten clonotypes cover 15% to 20% of the sample.

The sequencing sample was made of blood T cells: a sorted CD56 or NKG2C T cell subset, CD4+ or CD8+ T cells, or bulk PBMC T cells (not recorded which). This clonotype was sampled from a woman between 18 and 70 years old in good health. The V and J genes are TRBV7-3 and TRBJ2-2; no DNA is available, so the TRBD1 call from TCRdb remains unchecked. The CDR3 reads as follows: CASESGQGAIGELFF.